The sequence of this T cell receptor beta chain was determined in a study of neurological immune-mediated disorders. Using its own MiXCR run on the 5' RACE reads, TCRdb lists one record per CDR3 protein. Of approximately 49,000 distinct CDR3 sequences in the sample, 10% were seen once. The sample holds many counts of this clonotype. Its specificity is not known. Trimming cost V 5 bases and J 4 bases; bases outside gene matches: 4. CDR1 ENHRY and CDR2 SYGVKD come from the germline V gene. CDR3 size: 14 residues. Documented time point: longitudinal time-point 1 (baseline). Unsorted libraries were prepared from 2 million PBMCs held at -80 C. Study-wide results and limits: HTLV-1-associated myelopathy showed the most TCR clonal expansion; multiple sclerosis the least, below healthy controls.

The TCR was taken from a woman between 40 and 55 years old in good health. The sample taken for sequencing was PBMCs. This rearrangement joins TRBV10-3 to TRBJ2-2; 7 nucleotides match TRBD1. The CDR3 is CAISWQGVTGELFF. The CDR3 DNA reads as TGTGCCATCAGTTGGCAGGGGGTCACCGGGGAGCTGTTTTTT.